This TCR beta chain was captured by sequencing in a study of T cell repertoires in cytomegalovirus infection (dated by TCRdb to 2018 to 2020). About the full investigation: Alongside well-studied HLA-B-restricted epitopes, the peptide stimulations were aimed at recently identified HLA-C-restricted CMV epitopes, whose presentation resists viral immunomodulation. Donor HLA type was relevant to the analysis, because carriage of CMV infection together with the matching HLA type was indicated by public TCR beta signatures. The study at large found these results: In both this cohort and an independent cohort of 352 donors, the cumulative frequency of public TCR beta family members distinguished carriers of CMV infection plus the relevant HLA type. In the ex vivo response, HLA-C-restricted CMV-specific TCR beta clonotypes were dominant, and in two of eight donors the single most frequent clonotype came from this HLA-C-restricted group.

This clonotype came up many times. Its antigen is still unknown. Base qualities are missing; no much larger clone stands one base away. This specimen's treatment or condition label, per the study, means: in vitro stimulation with specific CMV peptide epitopes to enrich CMV-specific T cells. Cut back by 5 bases and 4 bases, the V and J ends lie 16 bases apart. CDR1 and CDR2 were assigned from the germline V gene as SGHTA and FQGNSA. Including cysteine and phenylalanine, the CDR3 has 15 amino acids. The entry retains the CDR3 DNA only, 45 bases that are in frame from base 1. Data came from an Illumina HiSeq 1500. The public reads were reprocessed in TCRdb via fastp at Q25 and MiXCR, keeping in-frame beta chains. All rows with the same CDR3 protein become a single entry with the most common DNA and genes. Within this sample are 300,000 to 400,000 distinct CDR3 sequences, with approximately 32% of them counted one time only. 20% of the sample belongs to the ten largest clones.

Recombination joined TRBV7-2 with TRBJ2-3; TRBD2 is perhaps the D gene, given 5 matching bases. The starting material was cultured PBMCs, obtained from culture after CMV antigen stimulation. The sequence came from a human donor in good health (CMV status not recorded). Some clones in this sample may be carry-over from other donors' samples. The CDR3 reads as follows: CASSPGLLAPDTQYF. The nucleotides are TGTGCCAGCAGCCCTGGACTCTTGGCCCCAGATACGCAGTATTTT.